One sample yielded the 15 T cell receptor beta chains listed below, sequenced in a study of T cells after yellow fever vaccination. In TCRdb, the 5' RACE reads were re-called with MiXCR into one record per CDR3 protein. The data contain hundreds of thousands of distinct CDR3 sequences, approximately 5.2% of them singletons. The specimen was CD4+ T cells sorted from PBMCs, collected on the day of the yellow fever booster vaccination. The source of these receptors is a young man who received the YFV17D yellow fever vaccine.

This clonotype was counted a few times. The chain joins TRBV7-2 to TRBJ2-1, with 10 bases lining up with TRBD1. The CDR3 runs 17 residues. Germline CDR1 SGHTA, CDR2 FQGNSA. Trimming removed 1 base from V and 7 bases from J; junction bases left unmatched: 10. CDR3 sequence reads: CASSLEIDWTGGNEQFF. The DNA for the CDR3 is TGTGCCAGCAGCTTAGAGATTGATTGGACAGGGGGTAATGAGCAGTTCTTC. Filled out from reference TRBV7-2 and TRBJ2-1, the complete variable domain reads GAGVSQSPSNKVTEKGKDVELRCDPISGHTALYWYRQSLGQGLEFLIYFQGNSAPDKSGLPSDRFSAERTGGSVSTLTIQRTQQEDSAVYLCASSLEIDWTGGNEQFFGPGTRLTVL.

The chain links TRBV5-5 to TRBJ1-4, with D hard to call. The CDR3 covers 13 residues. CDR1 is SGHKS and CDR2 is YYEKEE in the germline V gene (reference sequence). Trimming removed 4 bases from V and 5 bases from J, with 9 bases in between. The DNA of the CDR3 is TGTGCCAGCAGCCCGCCCGGGAATGAAAAACTGTTTTTT. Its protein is CASSPPGNEKLFF.

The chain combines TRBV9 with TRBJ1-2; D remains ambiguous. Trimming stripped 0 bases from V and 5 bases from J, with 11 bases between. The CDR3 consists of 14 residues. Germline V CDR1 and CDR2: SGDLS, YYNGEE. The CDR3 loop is CASSVGGNSYGYTF. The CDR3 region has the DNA TGTGCCAGCAGCGTAGGAGGGAACAGTTATGGCTACACCTTC.

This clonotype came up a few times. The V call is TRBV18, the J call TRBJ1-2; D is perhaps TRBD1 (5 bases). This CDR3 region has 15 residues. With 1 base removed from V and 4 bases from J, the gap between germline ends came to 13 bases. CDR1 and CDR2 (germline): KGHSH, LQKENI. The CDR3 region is CASSPQGRVGYGYTF. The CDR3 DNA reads TGTGCCAGCTCACCACAGGGCAGGGTCGGCTATGGCTACACCTTC.

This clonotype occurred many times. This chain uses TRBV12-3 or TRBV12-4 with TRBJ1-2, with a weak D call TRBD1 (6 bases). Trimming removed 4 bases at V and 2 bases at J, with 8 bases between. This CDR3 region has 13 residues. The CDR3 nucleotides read TGTGCCAGCAGTTCAGGACAGAACTATGGCTACACCTTC. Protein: CASSSGQNYGYTF.

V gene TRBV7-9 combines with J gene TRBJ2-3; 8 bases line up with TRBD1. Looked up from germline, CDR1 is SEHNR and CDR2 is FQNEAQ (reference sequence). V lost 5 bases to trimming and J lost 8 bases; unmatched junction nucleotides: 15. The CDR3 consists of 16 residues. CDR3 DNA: TGTGCCAGCAGCGCTCCCGGGACAGGAGGGTCCCTTACGCAGTATTTT. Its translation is CASSAPGTGGSLTQYF.

The CDR3 loop reads CASSQDGRGRYNEQFF. CDR3 DNA: TGCGCCAGCAGCCAAGATGGGCGGGGGCGATACAATGAGCAGTTCTTC. The chain employs TRBV4-1 and TRBJ2-1; D might be TRBD2 (7 bases). Germline V gives CDR1 MGHRA, CDR2 YSYEKL. This CDR3 comprises 16 residues. The V end lost 0 bases, the J end lost 4 bases, and 13 bases lay between the germline ends.

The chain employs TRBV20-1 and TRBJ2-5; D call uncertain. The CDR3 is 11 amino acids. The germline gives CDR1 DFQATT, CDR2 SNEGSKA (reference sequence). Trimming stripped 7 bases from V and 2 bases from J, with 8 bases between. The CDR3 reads CSGRWQETQYF. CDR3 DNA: TGCAGTGGCAGGTGGCAAGAGACCCAGTACTTC.

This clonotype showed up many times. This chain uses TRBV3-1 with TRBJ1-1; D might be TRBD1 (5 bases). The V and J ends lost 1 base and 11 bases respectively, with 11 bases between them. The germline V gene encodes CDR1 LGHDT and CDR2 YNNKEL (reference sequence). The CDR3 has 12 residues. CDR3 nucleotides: TGTGCCAGCAGCCAAGTCCCGGAGGGGGCTTTCTTT. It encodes CASSQVPEGAFF.

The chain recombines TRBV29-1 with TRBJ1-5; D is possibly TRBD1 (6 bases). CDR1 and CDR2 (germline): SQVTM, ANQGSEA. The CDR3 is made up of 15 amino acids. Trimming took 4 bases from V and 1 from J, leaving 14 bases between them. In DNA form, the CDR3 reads TGCAGCGTTGGGGGGCCCGTAGGAAGCAATCAGCCCCAGCATTTT. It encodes CSVGGPVGSNQPQHF. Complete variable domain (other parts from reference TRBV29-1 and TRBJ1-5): SAVISQKPSRDICQRGTSLTIQCQVDSQVTMMFWYRQQPGQSLTLIATANQGSEATYESGFVIDKFPISRPNLTFSTLTVSNMSPEDSSIYLCSVGGPVGSNQPQHFGDGTRLSIL.

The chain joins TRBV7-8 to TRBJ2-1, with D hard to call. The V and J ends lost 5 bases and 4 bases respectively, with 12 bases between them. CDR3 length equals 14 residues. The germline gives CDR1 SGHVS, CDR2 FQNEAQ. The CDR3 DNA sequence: TGTGCCAGCAGCAATTTCCTTGGGTACAATGAGCAGTTCTTC. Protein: CASSNFLGYNEQFF.

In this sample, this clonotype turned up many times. CDR3 region: CASRLITAVYGYTF. The CDR3 bases are TGTGCCAGCCGCCTCATTACAGCAGTCTATGGCTACACCTTC. The chain is built from TRBV6-1 and TRBJ1-2; D is unresolved. CDR3 size: 14 residues. The V end lost 8 bases, the J end lost 4 bases, and 17 bases lay between the germline ends. The germline gives CDR1 MNHNS, CDR2 SASEGT.

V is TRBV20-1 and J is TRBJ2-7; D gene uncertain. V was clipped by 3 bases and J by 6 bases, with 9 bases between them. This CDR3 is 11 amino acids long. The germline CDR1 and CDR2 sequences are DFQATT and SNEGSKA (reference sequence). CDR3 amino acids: CSASFSPEQYF. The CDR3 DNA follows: TGCAGTGCTAGCTTTTCCCCCGAGCAGTACTTC.

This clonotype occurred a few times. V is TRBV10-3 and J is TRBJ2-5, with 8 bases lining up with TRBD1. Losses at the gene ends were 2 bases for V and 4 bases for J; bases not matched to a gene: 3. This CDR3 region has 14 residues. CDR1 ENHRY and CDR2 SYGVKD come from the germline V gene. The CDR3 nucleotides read TGTGCCATCAGTGAGGAACAGGGGGGAGAGACCCAGTACTTC. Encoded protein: CAISEEQGGETQYF.

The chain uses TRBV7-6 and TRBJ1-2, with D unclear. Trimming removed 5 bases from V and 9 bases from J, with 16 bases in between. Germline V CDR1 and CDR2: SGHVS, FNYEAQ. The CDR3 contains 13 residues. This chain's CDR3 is CASSLAGTRRYTF. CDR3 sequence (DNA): TGTGCCAGCAGCCTCGCTGGAACCCGTCGCTACACCTTC.